Below, one TCR beta chain is given with its context. Clones were read by immunoSEQ multiplex PCR, and TCRdb kept only the in-frame ones, dropping some. The sample holds around 220,000 clones, less than 90% seen once. The length of the CDR3 is 16 residues. Between the trimmed V and J ends, which lost 2 bases and 0 bases, there was a span of 14 bases. CDR1 GTSNPN and CDR2 SVGIG come from the germline V gene (reference sequence). These data belong to a study of blood T cell repertoires in COVID-19. Study information: From T cells, B-cell-depleted T cells, or PBMCs came the material, which was cDNA or gDNA.

The source material was peripheral blood. V usage is TRBV30 and J usage is TRBJ1-5; TRBD1 might be the D (5 bases). This clonotype originated in a woman between 50 and 59 years old with acute or convalescent COVID-19. This CDR3 reads CAWSSTGHYSNQPQHF. CDR3 in DNA: TGTGCCTGGAGTTCAACAGGACATTATAGCAATCAGCCCCAGCATTTT.